Following are 3 T cell receptor beta chains from one sample sequenced in a study of shared clonotypes between healthy human individuals. Libraries were prepared by immunoSEQ multiplex PCR; TCRdb keeps only in-frame clonotypes and omits some of them. Of 1.5 million to 2.5 million clones in the sample, just under 95% were seen once. Naive CD8 isolation took CD45RO-negative cells positively selected for CCR7 and excluded terminally differentiated effector memory CD45RA+ cells. Sequencing was carried out using naive CD8+ T cells sorted from blood. Source of these receptors: a man in his late teens or twenties in good health.

This rearrangement joins TRBV15 to TRBJ2-5; tentatively, D is TRBD2 (5 bases). Germline CDR1 and CDR2: LNHNV and YYDKDF (reference sequence). The CDR3 extends over 15 amino acids. V shed 3 bases and J shed 5 bases, with 16 bases lying between them. This chain's CDR3 is CATSSQTEGVETQYF. For the CDR3, the DNA is TGTGCCACCAGCAGTCAAACCGAGGGTGTGGAGACCCAGTACTTC. Looking up the rest from reference TRBV15 and TRBJ2-5 gives the full variable domain: DAMVIQNPRYQVTQFGKPVTLSCSQTLNHNVMYWYQQKSSQAPKLLFHYYDKDFNNEADTPDNFQSRRPNTSFCFLDIRSPGLGDTAMYLCATSSQTEGVETQYFGPGTRLLVL.

This clone was seen more than once but under ten times. This chain links TRBV9 with TRBJ1-1; 7 bases line up with TRBD1. This CDR3 is 12 amino acids long. The ends lost 3 bases at V and 6 bases at J; junction bases unmatched: 2. CDR1 and CDR2 from the germline V gene are SGDLS and YYNGEE. The CDR3, as DNA: TGTGCCAGCAGCGGCGGGACAGCTGAAGCTTTCTTT. This gives the protein CASSGGTAEAFF. Together with reference TRBV9 and TRBJ1-1, the CDR3 gives the full variable domain: DSGVTQTPKHLITATGQRVTLRCSPRSGDLSVYWYQQSLDQGLQFLIQYYNGEERAKGNILERFSAQQFPDLHSELNLSSLELGDSALYFCASSGGTAEAFFGQGTRLTVV.

The chain carries TRBV19 and TRBJ2-3; D unresolved. CDR3 size: 13 residues. Germline CDR1 LNHDA, CDR2 SQIVND (reference sequence). V shed 5 bases and J shed 2 bases, with 8 bases lying between them. This CDR3 reads CASSLVITDTQYF. CDR3 sequence (DNA): TGTGCCAGTAGTCTGGTTATCACAGATACGCAGTATTTT. The full variable domain, rest sourced from reference TRBV19 and TRBJ2-3, is DGGITQSPKYLFRKEGQNVTLSCEQNLNHDAMYWYRQDPGQGLRLIYYSQIVNDFQKGDIAEGYSVSREKKESFPLTVTSAQKNPTAFYLCASSLVITDTQYFGPGTRLTVL.